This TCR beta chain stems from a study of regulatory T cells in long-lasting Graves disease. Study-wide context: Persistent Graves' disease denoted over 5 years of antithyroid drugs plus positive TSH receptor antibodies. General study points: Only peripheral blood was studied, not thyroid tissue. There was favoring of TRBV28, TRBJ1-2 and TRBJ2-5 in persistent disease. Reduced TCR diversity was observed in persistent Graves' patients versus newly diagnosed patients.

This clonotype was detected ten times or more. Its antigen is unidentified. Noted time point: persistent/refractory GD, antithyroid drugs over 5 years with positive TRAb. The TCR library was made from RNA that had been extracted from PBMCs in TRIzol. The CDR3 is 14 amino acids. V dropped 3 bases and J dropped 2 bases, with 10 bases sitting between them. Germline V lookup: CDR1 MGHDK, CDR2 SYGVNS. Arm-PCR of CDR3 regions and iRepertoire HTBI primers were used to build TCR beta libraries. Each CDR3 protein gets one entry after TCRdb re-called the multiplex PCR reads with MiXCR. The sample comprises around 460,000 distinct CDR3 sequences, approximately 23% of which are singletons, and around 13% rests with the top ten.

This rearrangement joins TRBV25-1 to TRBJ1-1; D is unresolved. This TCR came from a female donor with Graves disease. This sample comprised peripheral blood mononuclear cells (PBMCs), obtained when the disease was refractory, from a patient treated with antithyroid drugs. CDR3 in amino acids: CASSDTTTNTEAFF. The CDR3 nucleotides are TGTGCCAGCAGTGATACCACAACCAACACTGAAGCTTTCTTT.